This T cell receptor beta chain is drawn from a study of T cell responses to AZD1222 COVID-19 vaccine. General study findings and limits: Females outnumbered males among donors, who were mostly white British; clonal diversity was possibly underestimated.

Data came from immunoSEQ multiplex PCR; TCRdb stores just in-frame clones and leaves some out. The table lists approximately 260,000 clones, approximately 93% of them singletons, with around 0.58% in the top ten. Comment on this clone: Antigen: not known.

The CDR3 covers 12 residues. V gave up 3 bases and J gave up 12 bases, with 12 bases separating them. From germline, CDR1 is LGHNA and CDR2 YNFKEQ. This sequence originates from an adult in good health. Here the sequenced sample was peripheral blood, taken on day 0 of AZD1222 vaccination. J is TRBJ2-1 and V is TRBV4-2, with unresolved D. The CDR3, as DNA: TGTGCCAGCAGCCAGATGGCTATGCGGCAGTTCTTC. It codes for CASSQMAMRQFF.